This TCR beta chain was obtained from a study of blood T cell repertoires in COVID-19. Study summary: Researchers got acute and convalescent COVID-19 samples from the United States, Italy and Spain. In each case, the material was cDNA or gDNA derived from T cells, B-cell-depleted T cells, or PBMCs.

In the source study's methods: It was from reference gene primer amplification that nucleated cell counts were estimated. Sequenced by immunoSEQ multiplex PCR; TCRdb stores in-frame clones only, minus some. V, J and clone size are taken as reported in that table, and D and trimming were inferred from the DNA itself. In the table there are around 54,000 clones, over 75% of which are singletons. CDR1 PRHDT and CDR2 FYEKMQ come from the germline V gene (reference sequence). V lost 7 bases to trimming and J lost 9 bases, with 16 bases between them. This CDR3 contains 13 residues. Sequences were obtained from peripheral blood. The rearrangement uses TRBV13 and TRBJ2-1; D ambiguous. This TCR came from a middle-aged woman with active COVID-19. Here the CDR3 reads CASNSDSRSEQFF. The CDR3 region has the DNA TGTGCCAGCAACTCCGATTCCCGGTCTGAGCAGTTCTTC.